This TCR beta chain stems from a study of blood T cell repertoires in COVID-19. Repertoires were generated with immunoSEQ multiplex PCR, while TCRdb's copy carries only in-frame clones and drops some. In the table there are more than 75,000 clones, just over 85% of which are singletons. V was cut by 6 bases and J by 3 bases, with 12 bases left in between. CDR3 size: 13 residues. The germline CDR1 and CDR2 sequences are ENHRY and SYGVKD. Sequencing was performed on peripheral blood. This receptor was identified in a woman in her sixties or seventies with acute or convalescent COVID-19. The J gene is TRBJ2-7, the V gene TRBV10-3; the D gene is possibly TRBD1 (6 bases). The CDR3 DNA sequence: TGTGCCATCAGACAGGGCCCCGACTACGAGCAGTACTTC. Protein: CAIRQGPDYEQYF.